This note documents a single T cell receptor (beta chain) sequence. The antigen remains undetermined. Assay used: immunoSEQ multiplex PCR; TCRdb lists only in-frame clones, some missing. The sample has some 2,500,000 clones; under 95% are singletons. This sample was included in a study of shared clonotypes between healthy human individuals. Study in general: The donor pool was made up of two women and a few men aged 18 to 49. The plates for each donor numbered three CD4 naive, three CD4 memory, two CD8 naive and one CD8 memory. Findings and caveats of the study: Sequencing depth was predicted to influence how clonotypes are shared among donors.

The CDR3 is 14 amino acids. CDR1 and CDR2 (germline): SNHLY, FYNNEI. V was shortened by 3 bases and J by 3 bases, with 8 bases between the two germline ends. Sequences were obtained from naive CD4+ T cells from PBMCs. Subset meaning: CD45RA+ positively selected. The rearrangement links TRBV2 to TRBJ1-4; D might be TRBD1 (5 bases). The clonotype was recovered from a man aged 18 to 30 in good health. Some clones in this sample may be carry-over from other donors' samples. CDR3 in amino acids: CASSDGGSNEKLFF. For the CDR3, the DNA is TGTGCCAGCAGTGATGGGGGATCTAATGAAAAACTGTTTTTT.